The clone carrying this TCR beta chain appeared a single time. Its antigen is undetermined. The CDR3 totals 15 residues. The ends lost 0 bases at V and 9 bases at J; junction bases unmatched: 4. Germline assignment: CDR1 LNHNV and CDR2 YYDKDF (reference sequence). The sample belongs to a study of early T cells in non-severe SARS-CoV-2 infection. MiXCR, run by TCRdb on the 5' RACE reads, gives a single entry per CDR3 protein. The sample contains tens of thousands of distinct CDR3 sequences, about 9.5% of which appear only once. Study results and caveats: VDJdb matching skewed toward anti-spike CD8 responses, missing private and CD4 specificities.

This clonotype originated in an adult who was a healthcare worker with PCR-confirmed SARS-CoV-2 infection or an uninfected control (not recorded which). The chain has TRBV15 and TRBJ1-4; 10 nucleotides agree with TRBD1. Material: whole blood, obtained at baseline. DNA for the CDR3: TGTGCCACCAGCAGAGATTGGACAGGGGGTAAAAAACTGTTTTTT. This translates into CATSRDWTGGKKLFF.